This TCR beta chain originates from a study of immune cell composition in non-small cell lung cancer. For the study at large: Tumours were mainly lung adenocarcinoma or squamous cell carcinoma.

Genomic DNA came from frozen unsorted single-cell suspensions. The CDR3 runs to 15 residues. Germline-derived CDR1 and CDR2 are SGHAT and FQNNGV. V lost 6 bases to trimming and J lost 5 bases; unmatched junction nucleotides: 7. On this clone itself: The antigen is undetermined.

Clones were read by immunoSEQ multiplex PCR, and TCRdb kept only the in-frame ones, dropping some. The sample consists of 12,000 to 15,000 clones, roughly 73% of them appearing once. General observations from the study: Shared sequences between tumour-reactive and dominant in vivo clones were not proven. Lung adenocarcinomas had lower top 10 clone scores and clonality than squamous tumours.

This receptor was obtained from a human donor with non-small cell lung cancer. Sequenced material: lung tumor tissue. This chain joins TRBV11-2 and TRBJ1-3; 10 bases agree with TRBD1. The DNA for the CDR3 is TGTGCCAGCAGGACCGTGACAGGGGGCAGAAACACCATATATTTT. Its translation: CASRTVTGGRNTIYF.